These 22 T cell receptor beta chains share one sample of origin, sequenced in a study of technical replicates of blood from a few donors. Using immunoSEQ multiplex PCR, the repertoire was profiled, and TCRdb retains in-frame clones only, with some absent. The data hold 45,000 to 65,000 clones, with roughly 95% observed a single time. The sample was PBMCs. The receptors here all came from a human donor in good health. Some clones in this sample may be carry-over from other donors' samples.

V usage is TRBV7-2 and J usage is TRBJ2-7; weak D call: TRBD2 (5 bases). The CDR3 runs to 15 residues. The V gene lost 0 bases and the J gene lost 3 bases, with 12 bases spanning the gap. CDR1 and CDR2 from the germline V gene are SGHTA and FQGNSA. The CDR3: CASSLARGFRYEQYF. CDR3 sequence (DNA): TGTGCCAGCAGCTTAGCGCGAGGGTTCCGCTACGAGCAGTACTTC.

The gene calls are TRBV7-3 and TRBJ2-2; 11 positions agree with TRBD2. This CDR3 region has 16 residues. CDR1 and CDR2 (germline): SGHTA, FQGTGA. Trimming at V came to 5 bases and at J to 6 bases, leaving 8 bases not matched to a gene. The CDR3 region is CASSVVAGGLSGELFF. For the CDR3, the DNA is TGTGCCAGCAGCGTCGTAGCGGGGGGGCTATCCGGGGAGCTGTTTTTT.

J is TRBJ2-5 and V is TRBV11-1, with 8 bases that match TRBD2. The CDR3 is 16 residues long. With 0 bases clipped from V and 4 bases from J, the junction kept 7 bases outside the gene matches. The germline V gene has CDR1 SGHAT and CDR2 FQDESV (reference sequence). The CDR3 DNA is TGTGCCAGCAGCTTAGCGGAGCAGCGGGGGAGAGAGACCCAGTACTTC. The encoded protein is CASSLAEQRGRETQYF.

CDR3 bases: TGTGCCAGCAGCTTATCCGGGACTAGCGGGGATGAGCAGTTCTTC. As protein: CASSLSGTSGDEQFF. The V and J genes are TRBV7-8 and TRBJ2-1, with 13 bases aligning to TRBD2. CDR3 length equals 15 residues. V was pared by 2 bases and J by 8 bases, with 3 bases of the junction left unmatched. In germline, CDR1 is SGHVS, CDR2 FQNEAQ.

J is TRBJ2-5 and V is TRBV5-1, with 14 bases aligning to TRBD2. This CDR3 contains 16 residues. V shed 4 bases, J shed 3 bases, and the junction held 5 bases outside the gene matches. The germline V gene encodes CDR1 SGHRS and CDR2 YFSETQ. The CDR3 protein is CASSLQTSGGEETQYF. As DNA, the CDR3 is TGCGCCAGCAGCCTCCAGACTAGCGGGGGGGAAGAGACCCAGTACTTC.

This sequence joins TRBV2 and TRBJ1-1, with D possibly matching TRBD1 (5 bases). This CDR3 spans 14 amino acids. Trimming removed 1 base from V and 1 base from J, with 7 bases in between. Per the germline V gene, CDR1 is SNHLY and CDR2 is FYNNEI. CDR3 in DNA: TGTGCCAGCAGTGAAGGGGGCGGGAACACTGAAGCTTTCTTT. Translating gives CASSEGGGNTEAFF.

V usage is TRBV6-1 and J usage is TRBJ1-3; the D is unclear. Germline V gene lookup returns CDR1 MNHNS and CDR2 SASEGT. The CDR3 spans 15 residues. V dropped 3 bases and J dropped 1 base, with 10 bases sitting between them. CDR3 residues: CASSEVLDSGNTIYF. The CDR3 coding sequence is TGTGCCAGCAGTGAGGTCTTAGATTCTGGAAACACCATATATTTT.

CDR3 in DNA: TGTGCCAGCAGCCGGATCGGACTAAACACCGGGGAGCTGTTTTTT. Translated: CASSRIGLNTGELFF. V is TRBV5-6 and J is TRBJ2-2, with a tentative D call TRBD2 (6 bases). V was trimmed by 4 bases and J by 2 bases, leaving 12 bases between them. Germline V CDR1 and CDR2: SGHDT, YYEEEE. The CDR3 has 15 amino acids.

V gene TRBV18 combines with J gene TRBJ1-1; D perhaps matches TRBD1 (6 bases). The CDR3 is 15 residues long. Germline CDR1 is KGHSH and CDR2 is LQKENI. The V and J ends lost 2 bases and 1 base respectively, with 11 bases between them. The CDR3 reads CASSPSTGWNTEAFF. The CDR3 DNA reads TGTGCCAGCTCACCAAGCACAGGGTGGAACACTGAAGCTTTCTTT.

The rearrangement uses TRBV19 and TRBJ1-1, with TRBD1 matching 9 bases. Germline V gene lookup returns CDR1 LNHDA and CDR2 SQIVND (reference sequence). The CDR3 loop spans 13 amino acids. With 5 bases clipped from V and 3 bases from J, the junction kept 1 base outside the gene matches. The CDR3 nucleotides are TGTGCCAGTAGTGACAGGGGGGACACTGAAGCTTTCTTT. Its translation is CASSDRGDTEAFF.

J is TRBJ2-1 and V is TRBV7-2, with D perhaps TRBD2 (6 bases). Germline CDR1 reads SGHTA; CDR2 reads FQGNSA. Trimming left V 6 bases short and J 4 bases short, with 16 bases between. The CDR3 contains 15 residues. The CDR3 region has the DNA TGTGCCAGCAGTCAGGAGGGATTCCGTTACAATGAGCAGTTCTTC. Translating it yields CASSQEGFRYNEQFF.

The chain links TRBV6-1 to TRBJ2-5, with 12 bases that match TRBD1. The CDR3 length is 15 residues. From germline, CDR1 is MNHNS and CDR2 SASEGT. The V and J ends lost 8 bases and 5 bases, in that order; junction bases with no gene match: 9. CDR3 in DNA: TGTGCCAGCTCGGGGACAGGGGGCGCGGGGGAGACCCAGTACTTC. This translates into CASSGTGGAGETQYF.

Only one count was recorded for this clone. V and J are TRBV4-2 and TRBJ2-1; 8 bases agree with TRBD2. The CDR3 has 17 amino acids. From germline, CDR1 is LGHNA and CDR2 YNFKEQ. Trimming took 0 bases from V and 4 from J; bases not matched to a gene: 8. The CDR3 region is CASSQDPRGGLYNEQFF. CDR3 nucleotides: TGTGCCAGCAGCCAAGATCCCCGGGGGGGCCTATACAATGAGCAGTTCTTC.

The chain carries TRBV5-6 and TRBJ2-7, with D possibly TRBD1 on 6 matching bases. CDR1 is SGHDT and CDR2 is YYEEEE in the germline V gene. V dropped 0 bases and J dropped 2 bases, with 15 bases sitting between them. The CDR3 runs 16 residues. DNA for the CDR3: TGTGCCAGCAGCTTGGGGGGGCTCGAGGCCCCCTACGAGCAGTACTTC. Protein: CASSLGGLEAPYEQYF.

This clone was seen only once. The chain has TRBV2 and TRBJ1-2, with unresolved D. Looked up from germline, CDR1 is SNHLY and CDR2 is FYNNEI. V lost 7 bases, J lost 4 bases, and 13 bases lay in between. This CDR3 comprises 13 residues. The CDR3 nucleotides are TGTGCCAGCAAAGAGAGCAGACTCTATGGCTACACCTTC. Amino acid sequence: CASKESRLYGYTF.

As concerns this clone: One junction end disagrees with the germline gene, perhaps due to a read error. This chain connects TRBV19 to TRBJ2-1; tentatively, D is TRBD1 (6 bases). This CDR3 comprises 15 residues. Per germline, CDR1 LNHDA and CDR2 SQIVND (reference sequence). The CDR3 here is CASSTLTQGKNERFF. In DNA form, the CDR3 reads TGTGCCAGTAGTACACTTACACAGGGTAAGAATGAGCGGTTCTTC.

The chain is built from TRBV6-6 and TRBJ1-1, with 10 bases matching TRBD1. This CDR3 is built from 14 residues. Germline V gene sequence: CDR1 MNHNY, CDR2 SVGAGI (reference sequence). Trimming took 6 bases from V and 4 from J; bases not matched to a gene: 5. The CDR3 reads CASRRQGASTEAFF. CDR3 DNA sequence: TGTGCCAGCAGGCGACAGGGGGCCAGCACTGAAGCTTTCTTT.

The CDR3 sequence is CASNSGGGLETQYF. As DNA, the CDR3 is TGTGCCAGCAATTCAGGGGGCGGCTTGGAGACCCAGTACTTC. This chain joins TRBV6-1 and TRBJ2-5; 8 bases fit TRBD1. This CDR3 is built from 14 residues. Germline-derived CDR1 and CDR2 are MNHNS and SASEGT. J lost 5 bases, V lost 7 bases, and 9 bases had no gene match.

This clone was counted once. This chain links TRBV11-3 with TRBJ2-5; no clear D gene. The CDR3 has 14 amino acids. Deletions cut 2 bases from V and 3 bases from J, with 10 bases between. CDR1 is SGHNT, CDR2 YENEEA, per germline. CDR3 loop: CASSLRGAEETQYF. CDR3 coding DNA: TGTGCCAGCAGCTTACGAGGTGCGGAAGAGACCCAGTACTTC.

V gene TRBV2 combines with J gene TRBJ2-3; TRBD2 might be the D (5 bases). Per the germline V gene, CDR1 is SNHLY and CDR2 is FYNNEI. The CDR3 covers 13 residues. Deletions cut 10 bases from V and 2 bases from J, with 13 bases between. The CDR3: CATGGGLTDTQYF. For the CDR3, the DNA is TGTGCCACCGGCGGCGGACTCACAGATACGCAGTATTTT. Full variable domain (remainder filled in from reference TRBV2 and TRBJ2-3): EPEVTQTPSHQVTQMGQEVILRCVPISNHLYFYWYRQILGQKVEFLVSFYNNEISEKSEIFDDQFSVERPDGSNFTLKIRSTKLEDSAMYFCATGGGLTDTQYFGPGTRLTVL.

The V and J genes are TRBV29-1 and TRBJ2-1, with 9 positions matching TRBD2. The J segment lost 4 bases and the V segment lost 7 bases, leaving 2 bases of the junction unmatched. The CDR3 extends over 12 amino acids. CDR1 and CDR2 (germline): SQVTM, ANQGSEA. CDR3 DNA sequence: TGCAGCGCGGGACTAGCTTACAATGAGCAGTTCTTC. Its protein product is CSAGLAYNEQFF.

The gene calls are TRBV6-1 and TRBJ2-7, with D possibly TRBD1 on 6 matching bases. The CDR3 spans 18 residues. V was clipped by 2 bases and J by 9 bases, with 29 bases between them. CDR1 and CDR2 from the germline V gene are MNHNS and SASEGT. The CDR3 DNA reads as TGTGCCAGCAGTGAACAAGGTACGGGACAACTCACGGGGCGTTTGCAGTACTTC. This codes for CASSEQGTGQLTGRLQYF.